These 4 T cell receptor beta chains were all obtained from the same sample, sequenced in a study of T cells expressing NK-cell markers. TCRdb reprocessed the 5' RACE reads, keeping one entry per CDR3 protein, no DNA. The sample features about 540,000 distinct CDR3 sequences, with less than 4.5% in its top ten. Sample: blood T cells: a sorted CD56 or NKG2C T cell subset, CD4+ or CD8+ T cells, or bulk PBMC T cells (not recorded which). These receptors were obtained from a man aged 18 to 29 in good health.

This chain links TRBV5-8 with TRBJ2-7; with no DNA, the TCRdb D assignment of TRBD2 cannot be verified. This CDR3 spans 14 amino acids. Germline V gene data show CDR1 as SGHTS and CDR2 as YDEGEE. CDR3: CADAAGLADYEQYF. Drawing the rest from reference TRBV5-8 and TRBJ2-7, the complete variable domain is EAGVTQSPTHLIKTRGQQATLRCSPISGHTSVYWYQQALGLGLQFLLWYDEGEERNRGNFPPRFSGRQFPNYSSELNVNALELEDSALYLCADAAGLADYEQYFGPGTRLTVT.

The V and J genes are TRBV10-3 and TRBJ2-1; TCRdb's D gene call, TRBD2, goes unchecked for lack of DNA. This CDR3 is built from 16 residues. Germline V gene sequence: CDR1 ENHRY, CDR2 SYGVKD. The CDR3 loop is CAISDGTSGSTNEQFF.

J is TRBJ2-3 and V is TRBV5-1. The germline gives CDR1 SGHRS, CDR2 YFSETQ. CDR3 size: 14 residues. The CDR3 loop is CASSLANWGDTQYF.

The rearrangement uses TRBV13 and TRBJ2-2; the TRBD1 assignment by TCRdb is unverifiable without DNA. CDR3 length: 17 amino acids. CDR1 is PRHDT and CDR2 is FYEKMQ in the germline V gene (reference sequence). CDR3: CASSLAGPGGNTGELFF.